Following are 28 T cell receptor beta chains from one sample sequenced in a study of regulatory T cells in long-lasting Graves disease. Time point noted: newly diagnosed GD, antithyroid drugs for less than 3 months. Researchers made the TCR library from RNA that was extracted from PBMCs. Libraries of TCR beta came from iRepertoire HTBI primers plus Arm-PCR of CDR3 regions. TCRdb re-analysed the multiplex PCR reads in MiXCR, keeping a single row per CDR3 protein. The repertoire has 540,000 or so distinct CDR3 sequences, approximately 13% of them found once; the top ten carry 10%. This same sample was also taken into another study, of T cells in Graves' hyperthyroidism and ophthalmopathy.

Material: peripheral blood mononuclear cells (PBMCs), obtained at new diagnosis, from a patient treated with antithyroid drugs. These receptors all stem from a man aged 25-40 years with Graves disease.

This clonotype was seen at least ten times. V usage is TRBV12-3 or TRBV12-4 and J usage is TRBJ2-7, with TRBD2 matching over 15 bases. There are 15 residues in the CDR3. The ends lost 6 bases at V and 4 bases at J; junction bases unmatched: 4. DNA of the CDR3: TGTGCCAGCAGCCCCGGGACTAGCGGGGGGTACGAGCAGTACTTC. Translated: CASSPGTSGGYEQYF.

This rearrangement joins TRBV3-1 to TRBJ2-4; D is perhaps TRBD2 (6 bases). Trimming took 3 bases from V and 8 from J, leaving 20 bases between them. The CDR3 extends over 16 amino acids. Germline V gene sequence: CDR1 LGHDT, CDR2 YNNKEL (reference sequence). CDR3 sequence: CASSQAQTRGRDIQYF. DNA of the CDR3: TGTGCCAGCAGCCAGGCCCAGACTAGGGGAAGGGACATTCAGTACTTC. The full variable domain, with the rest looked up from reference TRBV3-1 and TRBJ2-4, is DTAVSQTPKYLVTQMGNDKSIKCEQNLGHDTMYWYKQDSKKFLKIMFSYNNKELIINETVPNRFSPKSPDKAHLNLHINSLELGDSAVYFCASSQAQTRGRDIQYFGAGTRLSVL.

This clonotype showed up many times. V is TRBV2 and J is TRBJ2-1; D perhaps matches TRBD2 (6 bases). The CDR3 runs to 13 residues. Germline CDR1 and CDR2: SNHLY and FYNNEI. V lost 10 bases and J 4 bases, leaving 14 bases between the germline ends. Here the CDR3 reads CATSRDGYNEQFF. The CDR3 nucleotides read TGTGCCACCTCGCGGGATGGGTACAATGAGCAGTTCTTC.

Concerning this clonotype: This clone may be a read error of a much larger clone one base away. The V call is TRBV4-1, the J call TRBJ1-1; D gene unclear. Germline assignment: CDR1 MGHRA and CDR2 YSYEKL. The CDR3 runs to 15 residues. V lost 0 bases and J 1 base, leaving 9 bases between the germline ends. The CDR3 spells CASSQDRLTNTEAFF. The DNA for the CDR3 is TGCGCCAGCAGCCAAGATAGACTCACGAACACTGAAGCTTTCTTT.

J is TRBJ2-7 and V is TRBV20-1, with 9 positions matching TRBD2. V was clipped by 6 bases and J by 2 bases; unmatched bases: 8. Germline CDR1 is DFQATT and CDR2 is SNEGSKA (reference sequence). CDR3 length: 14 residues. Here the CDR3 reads CSARIAGAPYEQYF. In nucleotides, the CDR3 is TGCAGTGCAAGGATAGCGGGAGCTCCCTACGAGCAGTACTTC.

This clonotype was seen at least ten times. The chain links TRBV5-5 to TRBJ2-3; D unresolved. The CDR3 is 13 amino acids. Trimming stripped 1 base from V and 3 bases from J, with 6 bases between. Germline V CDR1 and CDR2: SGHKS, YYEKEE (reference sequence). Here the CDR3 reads CASSLQTTDTQYF. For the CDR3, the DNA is TGTGCCAGCAGCTTGCAAACGACAGATACGCAGTATTTT.

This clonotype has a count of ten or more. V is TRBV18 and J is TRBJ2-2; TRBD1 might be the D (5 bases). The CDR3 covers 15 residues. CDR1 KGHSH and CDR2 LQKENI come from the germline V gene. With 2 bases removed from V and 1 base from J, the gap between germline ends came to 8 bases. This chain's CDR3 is CASSPGALNTGELFF. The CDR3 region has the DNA TGTGCCAGCTCACCAGGGGCTCTGAACACCGGGGAGCTGTTTTTT.

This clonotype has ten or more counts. Written as DNA, the CDR3 is TGCAGCGTCACCGGGCTCTACTATGGCTACACCTTC. Amino acids: CSVTGLYYGYTF. This chain links TRBV29-1 with TRBJ1-2, with D unclear. This CDR3 region has 12 residues. The V gene's germline CDR1 is SQVTM and CDR2 ANQGSEA. V dropped 6 bases and J dropped 3 bases, with 11 bases sitting between them.

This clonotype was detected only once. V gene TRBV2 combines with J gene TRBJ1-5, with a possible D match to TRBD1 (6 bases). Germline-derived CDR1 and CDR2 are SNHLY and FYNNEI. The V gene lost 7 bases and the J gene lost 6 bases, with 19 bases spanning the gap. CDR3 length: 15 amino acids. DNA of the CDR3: TGTGCCAGCACCCCGGGGGGGGGGCTGGGTCAGCCCCAGCATTTT. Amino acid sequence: CASTPGGGLGQPQHF.

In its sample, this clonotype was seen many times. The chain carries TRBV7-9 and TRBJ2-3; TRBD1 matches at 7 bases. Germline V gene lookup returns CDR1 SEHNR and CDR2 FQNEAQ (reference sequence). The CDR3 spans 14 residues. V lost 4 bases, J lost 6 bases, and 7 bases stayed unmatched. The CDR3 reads CASSSYGTVDTQYF. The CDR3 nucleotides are TGTGCCAGCAGCTCTTACGGGACAGTCGATACGCAGTATTTT.

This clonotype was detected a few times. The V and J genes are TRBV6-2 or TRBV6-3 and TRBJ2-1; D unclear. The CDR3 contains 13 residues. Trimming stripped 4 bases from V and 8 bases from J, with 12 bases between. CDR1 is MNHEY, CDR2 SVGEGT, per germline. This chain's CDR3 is CASSSGVMDEQFF. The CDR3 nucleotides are TGTGCCAGCAGTTCTGGGGTAATGGATGAGCAGTTCTTC.

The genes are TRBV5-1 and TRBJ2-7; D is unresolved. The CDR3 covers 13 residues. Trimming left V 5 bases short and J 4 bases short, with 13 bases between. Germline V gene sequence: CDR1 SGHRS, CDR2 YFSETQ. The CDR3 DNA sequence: TGCGCCAGCAGGGTCAGCCCGCGGTACGAGCAGTACTTC. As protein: CASRVSPRYEQYF.

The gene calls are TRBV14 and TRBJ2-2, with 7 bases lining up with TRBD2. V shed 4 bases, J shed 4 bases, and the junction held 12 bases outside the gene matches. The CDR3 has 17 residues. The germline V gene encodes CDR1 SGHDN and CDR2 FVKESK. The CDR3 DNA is TGTGCCAGCAGCCGCGAAGTTAGCGGGTATTTCACCGGGGAGCTGTTTTTT. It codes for CASSREVSGYFTGELFF. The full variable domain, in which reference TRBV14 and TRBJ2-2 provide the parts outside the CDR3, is EAGVTQFPSHSVIEKGQTVTLRCDPISGHDNLYWYRRVMGKEIKFLLHFVKESKQDESGMPNNRFLAERTGGTYSTLKVQPAELEDSGVYFCASSREVSGYFTGELFFGEGSRLTVL.

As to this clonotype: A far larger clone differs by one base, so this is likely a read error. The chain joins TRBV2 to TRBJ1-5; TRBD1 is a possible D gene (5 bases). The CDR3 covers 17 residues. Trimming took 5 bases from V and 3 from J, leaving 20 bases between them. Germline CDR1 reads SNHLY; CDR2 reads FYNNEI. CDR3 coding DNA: TGTGCCAGCAGTTGCCAACGCGACGGGGCTTTCAATCAGCCCCAGCATTTT. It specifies CASSCQRDGAFNQPQHF.

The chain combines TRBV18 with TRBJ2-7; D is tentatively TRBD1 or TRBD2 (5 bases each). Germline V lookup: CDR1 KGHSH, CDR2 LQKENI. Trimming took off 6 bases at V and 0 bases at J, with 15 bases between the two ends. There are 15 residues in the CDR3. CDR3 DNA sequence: TGTGCCAGCTCCCCGACGGGACCGAGCTCCTACGAGCAGTACTTC. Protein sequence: CASSPTGPSSYEQYF.

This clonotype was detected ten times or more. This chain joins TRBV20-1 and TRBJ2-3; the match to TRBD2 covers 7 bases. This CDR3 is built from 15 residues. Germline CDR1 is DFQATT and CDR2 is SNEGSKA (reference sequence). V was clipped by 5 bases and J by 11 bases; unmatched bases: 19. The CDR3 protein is CSADPGGTIPQGQYF. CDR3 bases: TGCAGTGCTGACCCCGGCGGGACTATTCCCCAGGGGCAGTATTTT.

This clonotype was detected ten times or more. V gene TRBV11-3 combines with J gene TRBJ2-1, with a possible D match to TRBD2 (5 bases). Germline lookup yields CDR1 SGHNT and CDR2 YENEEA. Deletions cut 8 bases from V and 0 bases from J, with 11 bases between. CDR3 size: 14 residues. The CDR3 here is CASAPAGSYNEQFF. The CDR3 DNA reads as TGTGCCAGCGCGCCGGCGGGCTCCTACAATGAGCAGTTCTTC.

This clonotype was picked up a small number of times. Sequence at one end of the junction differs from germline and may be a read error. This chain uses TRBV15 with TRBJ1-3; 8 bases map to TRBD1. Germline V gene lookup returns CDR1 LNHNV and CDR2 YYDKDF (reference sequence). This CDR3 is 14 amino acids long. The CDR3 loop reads CATSTGTGALSQDF. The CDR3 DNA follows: TGTGCCACCAGCACCGGGACAGGTGCCCTTTCGCAAGATTTT.

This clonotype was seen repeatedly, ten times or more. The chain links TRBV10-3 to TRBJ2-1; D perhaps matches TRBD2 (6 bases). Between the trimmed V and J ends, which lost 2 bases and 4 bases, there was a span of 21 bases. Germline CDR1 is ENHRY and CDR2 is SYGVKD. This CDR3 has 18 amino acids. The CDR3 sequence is CAISEPMEGRRGYNEQFF. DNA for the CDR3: TGTGCCATCAGTGAGCCGATGGAGGGGAGGCGGGGTTACAATGAGCAGTTCTTC.

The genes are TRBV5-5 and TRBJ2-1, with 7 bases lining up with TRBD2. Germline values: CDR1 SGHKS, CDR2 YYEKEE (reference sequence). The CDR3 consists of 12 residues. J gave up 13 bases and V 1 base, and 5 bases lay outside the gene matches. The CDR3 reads CASSLWDYTQFF. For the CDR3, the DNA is TGTGCCAGCAGCTTGTGGGACTATACACAGTTCTTC.

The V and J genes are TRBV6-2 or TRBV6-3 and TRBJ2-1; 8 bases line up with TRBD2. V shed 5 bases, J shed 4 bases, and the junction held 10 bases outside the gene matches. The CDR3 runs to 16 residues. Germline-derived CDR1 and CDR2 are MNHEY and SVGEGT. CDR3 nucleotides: TGTGCCAGCAGTCCCGGGGAGCGGGAGAGTTACAATGAGCAGTTCTTC. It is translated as CASSPGERESYNEQFF.

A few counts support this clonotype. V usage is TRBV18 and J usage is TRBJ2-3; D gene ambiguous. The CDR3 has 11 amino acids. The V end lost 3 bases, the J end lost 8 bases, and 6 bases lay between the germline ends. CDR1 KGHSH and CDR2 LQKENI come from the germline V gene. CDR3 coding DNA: TGTGCCAGCTCACCGGAGAGTACGCAGTATTTT. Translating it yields CASSPESTQYF.

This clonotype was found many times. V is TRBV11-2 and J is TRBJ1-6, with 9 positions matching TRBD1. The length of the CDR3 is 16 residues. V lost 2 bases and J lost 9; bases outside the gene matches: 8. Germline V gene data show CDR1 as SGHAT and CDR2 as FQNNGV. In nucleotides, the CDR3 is TGTGCCAGCAGCTTATCGACTAGGACAGGGGTTTCACCCCTCCACTTT. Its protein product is CASSLSTRTGVSPLHF.

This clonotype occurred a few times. The CDR3 DNA reads TGCAGCGCTCCTAAACCCGACAGCTATGGCTACACCTTC. This translates into CSAPKPDSYGYTF. V and J are TRBV29-1 and TRBJ1-2; tentatively, D is TRBD1 (5 bases). The CDR3 consists of 13 residues. V was clipped by 7 bases and J by 4 bases, with 16 bases between them. Germline V CDR1 and CDR2: SQVTM, ANQGSEA.

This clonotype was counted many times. The CDR3 nucleotides are TGTGCCAGCAGCTTCGGGACAGTGAACACCGGGGAGCTGTTTTTT. As protein: CASSFGTVNTGELFF. The chain links TRBV11-1 to TRBJ2-2; 7 bases are shared with TRBD1. The CDR3 sequence is 15 residues long. V shed 3 bases, J shed 1 base, and the junction held 2 bases outside the gene matches. The germline V gene encodes CDR1 SGHAT and CDR2 FQDESV (reference sequence).

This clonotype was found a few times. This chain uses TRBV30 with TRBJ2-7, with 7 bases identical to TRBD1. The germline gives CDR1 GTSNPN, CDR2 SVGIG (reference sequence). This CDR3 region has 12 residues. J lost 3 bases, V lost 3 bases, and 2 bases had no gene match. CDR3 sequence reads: CAWRPGGYEQYF. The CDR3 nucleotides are TGTGCCTGGAGACCAGGGGGCTACGAGCAGTACTTC.

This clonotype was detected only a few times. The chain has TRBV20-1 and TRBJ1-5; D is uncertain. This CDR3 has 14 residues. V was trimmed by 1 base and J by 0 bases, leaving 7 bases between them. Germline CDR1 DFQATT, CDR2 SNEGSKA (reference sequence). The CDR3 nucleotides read TGCAGTGCTAGAGGGGGTTATAGCAATCAGCCCCAGCATTTT. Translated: CSARGGYSNQPQHF.

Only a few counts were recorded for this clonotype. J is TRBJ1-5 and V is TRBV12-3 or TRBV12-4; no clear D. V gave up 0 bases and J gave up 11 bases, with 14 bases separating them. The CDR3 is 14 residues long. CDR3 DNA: TGTGCCAGCAGTTTAGCGCTGGCAAATCGAGCCCAGCATTTT. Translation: CASSLALANRAQHF.